Following are 6 T cell receptor beta chains from one sample sequenced in a study of T cell responses to AZD1222 COVID-19 vaccine. Sequencing was performed with immunoSEQ multiplex PCR; in TCRdb, only in-frame clones are kept and a portion is missing. This table holds approximately 120,000 clones, 89% found once. The source material was peripheral blood, sampled 28 days after the second AZD1222 dose. Every receptor here comes from an adult who received the AZD1222 COVID-19 vaccine.

The chain employs TRBV10-3 and TRBJ2-1; D is perhaps TRBD1 (5 bases). V was trimmed by 10 bases and J by 0 bases, leaving 19 bases between them. CDR1 and CDR2 (germline): ENHRY, SYGVKD. This CDR3 comprises 16 residues. CDR3 residues: CATSTIGASSYNEQFF. The CDR3 DNA reads as TGTGCCACCAGCACAATAGGGGCTAGCTCCTACAATGAGCAGTTCTTC.

In this sample, this clone turned up once. The V call is TRBV19, the J call TRBJ1-1; TRBD1 might be the D (5 bases). Trimming shortened V by 8 bases and J by 3 bases, and 10 bases separated the two germline ends. The CDR3 consists of 12 residues. The germline gives CDR1 LNHDA, CDR2 SQIVND (reference sequence). The CDR3 protein is CASGRRDTEAFF. The CDR3 region has the DNA TGTGCCAGTGGCCGCAGGGACACTGAAGCTTTCTTT.

This clone was picked up one time. The chain uses TRBV7-3 and TRBJ2-7; maybe TRBD1 (6 bases). Trimming cost V 5 bases and J 2 bases, with 10 bases left between them. Per the germline V gene, CDR1 is SGHTA and CDR2 is FQGTGA. The CDR3 has 13 amino acids. CDR3 residues: CASSLDRAYEQYF. The CDR3 DNA reads as TGTGCCAGCAGCCTGGACAGAGCCTACGAGCAGTACTTC.

This chain connects TRBV9 to TRBJ1-2, with D possibly being TRBD1 (5 bases). Trimming pared 1 base from V and 7 bases from J, leaving 11 bases between. Germline assignment: CDR1 SGDLS and CDR2 YYNGEE. There are 13 residues in the CDR3. CDR3 region: CASSVRGDSGYTF. CDR3 coding DNA: TGTGCCAGCAGCGTAAGAGGGGATTCTGGCTACACCTTC.

The V and J genes are TRBV5-1 and TRBJ2-7, with a weak D call TRBD2 (5 bases). Germline V gene lookup returns CDR1 SGHRS and CDR2 YFSETQ. V lost 0 bases and J lost 3, with 13 bases in between. This CDR3 contains 15 residues. The CDR3 region has the DNA TGCGCCAGCAGCTTGGTTGCGGGCTCTGGCTACGAGCAGTACTTC. Amino acid sequence: CASSLVAGSGYEQYF.

This rearrangement joins TRBV6-5 to TRBJ1-1, with 7 positions matching TRBD1. With 5 bases clipped from V and 1 base from J, the junction kept 7 bases outside the gene matches. Germline V gene data show CDR1 as MNHEY and CDR2 as SVGAGI. This CDR3 comprises 15 residues. The chain's CDR3 is CASSNTRTGNTEAFF. CDR3 coding DNA: TGTGCCAGCAGTAATACCCGGACAGGGAACACTGAAGCTTTCTTT.